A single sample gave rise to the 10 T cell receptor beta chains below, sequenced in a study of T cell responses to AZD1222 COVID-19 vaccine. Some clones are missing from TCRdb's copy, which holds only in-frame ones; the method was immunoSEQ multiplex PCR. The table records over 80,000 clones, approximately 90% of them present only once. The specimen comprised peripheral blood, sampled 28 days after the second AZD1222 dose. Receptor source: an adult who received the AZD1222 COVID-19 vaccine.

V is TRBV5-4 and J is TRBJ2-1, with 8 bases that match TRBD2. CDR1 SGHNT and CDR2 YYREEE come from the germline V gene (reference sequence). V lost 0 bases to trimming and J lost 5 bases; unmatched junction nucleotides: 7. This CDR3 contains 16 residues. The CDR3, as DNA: TGTGCCAGCAGCTTGGGAGTAGCGGGATACAACAATGAGCAGTTCTTC. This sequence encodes CASSLGVAGYNNEQFF.

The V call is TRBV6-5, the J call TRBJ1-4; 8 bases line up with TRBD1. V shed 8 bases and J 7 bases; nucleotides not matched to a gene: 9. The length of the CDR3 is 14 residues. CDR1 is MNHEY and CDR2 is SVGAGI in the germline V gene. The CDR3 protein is CASRRTGSSEKLFF. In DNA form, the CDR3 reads TGTGCCAGCCGGAGGACAGGGAGTAGTGAAAAACTGTTTTTT.

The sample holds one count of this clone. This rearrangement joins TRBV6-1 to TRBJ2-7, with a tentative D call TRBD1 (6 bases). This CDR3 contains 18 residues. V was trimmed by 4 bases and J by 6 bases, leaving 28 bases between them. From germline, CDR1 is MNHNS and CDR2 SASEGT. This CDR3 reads CASSVLRDKIFRQVEQYF. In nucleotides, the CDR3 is TGTGCCAGCAGTGTATTAAGGGACAAAATTTTTCGGCAGGTCGAGCAGTACTTC.

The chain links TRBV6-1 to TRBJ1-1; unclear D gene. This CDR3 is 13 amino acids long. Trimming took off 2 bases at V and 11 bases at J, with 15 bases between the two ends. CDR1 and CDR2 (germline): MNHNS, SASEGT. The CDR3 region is CASSELGTTLAFF. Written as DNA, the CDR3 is TGTGCCAGCAGTGAACTGGGAACCACCCTTGCTTTCTTT.

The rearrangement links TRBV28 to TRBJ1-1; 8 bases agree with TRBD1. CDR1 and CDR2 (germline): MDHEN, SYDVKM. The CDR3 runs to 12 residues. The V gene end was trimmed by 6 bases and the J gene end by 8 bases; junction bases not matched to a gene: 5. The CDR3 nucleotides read TGTGCCAGCAGCTTAGGACAGGGAGAAGCTTTCTTT. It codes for CASSLGQGEAFF.

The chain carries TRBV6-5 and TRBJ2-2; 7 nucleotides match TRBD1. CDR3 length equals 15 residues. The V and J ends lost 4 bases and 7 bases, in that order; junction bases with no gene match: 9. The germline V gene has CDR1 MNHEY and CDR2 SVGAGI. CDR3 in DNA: TGTGCCAGCAGTTCGCCGACAGGGTCCGACGGGGAGCTGTTTTTT. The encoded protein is CASSSPTGSDGELFF.

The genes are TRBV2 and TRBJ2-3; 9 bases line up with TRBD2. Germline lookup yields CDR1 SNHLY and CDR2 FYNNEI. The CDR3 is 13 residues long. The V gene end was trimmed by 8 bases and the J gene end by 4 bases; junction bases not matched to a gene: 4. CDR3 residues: CASRGGGADTQYF. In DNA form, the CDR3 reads TGTGCCAGCCGTGGCGGGGGGGCAGATACGCAGTATTTT.

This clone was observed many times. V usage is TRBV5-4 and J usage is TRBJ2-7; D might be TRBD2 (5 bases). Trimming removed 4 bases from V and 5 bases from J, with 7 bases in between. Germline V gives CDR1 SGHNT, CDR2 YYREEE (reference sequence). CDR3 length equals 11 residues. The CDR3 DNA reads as TGTGCCAGCAGCCGGGGAAACGAGCAGTACTTC. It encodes CASSRGNEQYF.

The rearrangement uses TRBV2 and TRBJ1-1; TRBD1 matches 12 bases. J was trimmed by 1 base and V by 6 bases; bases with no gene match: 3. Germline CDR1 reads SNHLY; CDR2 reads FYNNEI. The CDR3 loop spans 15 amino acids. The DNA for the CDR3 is TGTGCCAGCAGGGGACAGGGGGCAGCGAACACTGAAGCTTTCTTT. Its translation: CASRGQGAANTEAFF.

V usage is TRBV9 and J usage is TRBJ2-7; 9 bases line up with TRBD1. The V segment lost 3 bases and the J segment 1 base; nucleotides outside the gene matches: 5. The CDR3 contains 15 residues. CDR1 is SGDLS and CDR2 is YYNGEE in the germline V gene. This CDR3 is CASSASTGGSYEQYF. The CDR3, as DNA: TGTGCCAGCAGCGCCTCGACAGGGGGATCCTACGAGCAGTACTTC.